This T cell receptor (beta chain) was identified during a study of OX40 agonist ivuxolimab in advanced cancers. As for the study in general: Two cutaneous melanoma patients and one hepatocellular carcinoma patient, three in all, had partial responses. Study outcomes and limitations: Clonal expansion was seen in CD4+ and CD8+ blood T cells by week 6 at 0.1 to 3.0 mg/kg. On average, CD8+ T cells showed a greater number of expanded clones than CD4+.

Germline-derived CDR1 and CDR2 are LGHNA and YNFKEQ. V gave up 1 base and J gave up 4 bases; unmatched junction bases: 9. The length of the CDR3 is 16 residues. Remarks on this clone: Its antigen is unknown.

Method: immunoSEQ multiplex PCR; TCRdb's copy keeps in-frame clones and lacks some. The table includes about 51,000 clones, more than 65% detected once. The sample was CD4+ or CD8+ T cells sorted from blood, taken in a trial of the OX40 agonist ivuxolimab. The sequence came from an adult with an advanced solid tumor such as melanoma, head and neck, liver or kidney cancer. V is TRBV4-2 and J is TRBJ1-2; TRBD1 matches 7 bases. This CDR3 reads CASSQGTDRDGYGYTF. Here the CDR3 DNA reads TGTGCCAGCAGCCAAGGGACCGACAGGGATGGCTATGGCTACACCTTC.